This record covers a single TCR beta chain. The CDR3 length is 15 residues. CDR1 and CDR2 from the germline V gene are LGHNA and YSLEER. Trimming left V 0 bases short and J 9 bases short, with 12 bases between. The data are from a study of blood T cells in healthy people across ages. A sample-barcoded 5' primer and a J-beta primer mix were used in a second PCR of about 6 to 11 cycles. A minimum of 2.5 million CDR3-containing paired-end reads was obtained for each sample. MiXCR was run by TCRdb on the 5' RACE reads, yielding one entry per CDR3 protein. The profile shows roughly 2 million distinct CDR3 sequences, roughly 49% of them singletons.

Input material: blood. This chain joins TRBV4-3 and TRBJ1-6; weak D call: TRBD1 (6 bases). The sequence was collected from a woman aged 35 to 49 in good health. This CDR3 is CASSQEQGMGSPLHF. In DNA, the CDR3 is TGCGCCAGCAGCCAAGAACAGGGAATGGGTTCACCCCTCCACTTT.